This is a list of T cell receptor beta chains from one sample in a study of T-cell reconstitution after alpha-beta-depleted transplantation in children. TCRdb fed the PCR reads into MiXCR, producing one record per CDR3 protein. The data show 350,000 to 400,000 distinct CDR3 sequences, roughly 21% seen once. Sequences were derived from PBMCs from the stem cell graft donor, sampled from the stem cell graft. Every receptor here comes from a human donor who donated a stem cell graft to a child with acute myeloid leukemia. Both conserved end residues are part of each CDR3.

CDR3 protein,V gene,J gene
CASSLISGVYNEQFF,TRBV12-3/TRBV12-4,TRBJ2-1
CAIGTTSYNEQFF,TRBV10-3,TRBJ2-1
CASSYLGGRATDTQYF,TRBV6-5,TRBJ2-3
CASSLSIGPTYEQYF,TRBV28,TRBJ2-7
CATSELSGSVDEQFF,TRBV24-1,TRBJ2-1
CASSYQEGMNTEAFF,TRBV7-9,TRBJ1-1
CASSLLTVPYEQYF,TRBV11-2,TRBJ2-7
CASSGEGLADYYEQYF,TRBV13,TRBJ2-7
CSASRYRGRIETQYF,TRBV20-1,TRBJ2-5
CASSGSSGSTGELFF,TRBV2,TRBJ2-2
CASSPRTKTLGRTGNTEAFF,TRBV12-3/TRBV12-4,TRBJ1-1
CSVEFSGRYEQYF,TRBV29-1,TRBJ2-7
CSGGTHSNTEAFF,TRBV29-1,TRBJ1-1
CASSSAKMDGYTF,TRBV12-3/TRBV12-4,TRBJ1-2
CASRRTGGAPGELFF,TRBV4-1,TRBJ2-2
CASSVEANTGELFF,TRBV4-1,TRBJ2-2
CASSRPRGGAQYF,TRBV12-3/TRBV12-4,TRBJ2-5
CASSSNRGRVAYEQYF,TRBV6-5,TRBJ2-7
CASSLKHLGTDNEQFF,TRBV7-3,TRBJ2-1
CSAPGQGADEQFF,TRBV20-1,TRBJ2-1
CASSRPATGGETQYF,TRBV5-5,TRBJ2-5
CSASGTLGLALRSYEQYF,TRBV20-1,TRBJ2-7
CASSLRGETPLHF,TRBV12-3/TRBV12-4,TRBJ1-6
CASSPLHGVGDTQYF,TRBV6-2/TRBV6-3,TRBJ2-3
CASSQVWETQYF,TRBV3-1,TRBJ2-5
CASSQGHPGTSGRRNEQFF,TRBV7-3,TRBJ2-1
CASSLSAGGAEQYF,TRBV12-3/TRBV12-4,TRBJ2-7
CSVDFPGPAPNSGRLGETQYF,TRBV29-1,TRBJ2-5
CASNNHRDRLAGGYNEQFF,TRBV9,TRBJ2-1
CASSHSGREQYF,TRBV4-2,TRBJ2-7
CSARDDLAGGYGYTF,TRBV20-1,TRBJ1-2
CASIQGLAGYSYNEQFF,TRBV2,TRBJ2-1
CASSQDRITLHVYEQYF,TRBV4-3,TRBJ2-7
CASKGPMQETQYF,TRBV28,TRBJ2-5
CSARETGTSPYNEQFF,TRBV20-1,TRBJ2-1
CASSPGQPSYNEQFF,TRBV6-1,TRBJ2-1